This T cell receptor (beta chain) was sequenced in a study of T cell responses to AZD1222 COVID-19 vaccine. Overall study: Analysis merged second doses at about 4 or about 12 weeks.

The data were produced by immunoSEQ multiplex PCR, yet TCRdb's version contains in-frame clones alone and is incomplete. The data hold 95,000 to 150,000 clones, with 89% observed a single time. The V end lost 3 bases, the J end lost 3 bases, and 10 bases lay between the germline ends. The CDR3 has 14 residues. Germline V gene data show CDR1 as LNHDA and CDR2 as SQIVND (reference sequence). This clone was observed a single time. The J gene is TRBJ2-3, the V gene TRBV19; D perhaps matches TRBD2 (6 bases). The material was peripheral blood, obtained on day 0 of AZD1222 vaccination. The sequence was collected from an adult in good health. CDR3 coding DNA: TGTGCCAGTAGTATTGTGGAGGGAACAGATACGCAGTATTTT. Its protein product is CASSIVEGTDTQYF. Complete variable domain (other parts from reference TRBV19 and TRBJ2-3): DGGITQSPKYLFRKEGQNVTLSCEQNLNHDAMYWYRQDPGQGLRLIYYSQIVNDFQKGDIAEGYSVSREKKESFPLTVTSAQKNPTAFYLCASSIVEGTDTQYFGPGTRLTVL.